The entry that follows covers one TCR beta chain sequence. What antigen it recognizes has not been identified. No qualities accompany the bases; no much larger clone lies one base away. RNA was extracted using the RNeasy kit, and roughly 0.5 to 1 ug of the RNA was reverse transcribed with random hexamers. The immunoSEQ multiplex PCR assay, which covers 54 Vbeta and 13 Jbeta segments, was used to amplify TCR beta CDR3 regions. PCR amplification bias was corrected using a synthetic template baseline for primer optimization and computational correction. The paper's processing steps were these. Reads were annotated to V, D and J genes per IMGT and analyzed with immunoSEQ Analyzer, keeping only productive sequences. Clonality was calculated as one minus the Shannon entropy normalized by log2 of the number of productive unique sequences. For each patient and control, public and private clones were evaluated among the 100 most prevalent clones. Clones were defined as Susac-specific when absent from the healthy and MS cohorts, from roughly 1,000 published viral clones and from other ImmuneACCESS disease sequences. TCRdb cleaned the public reads at Q25 with fastp, built clones with MiXCR and kept in-frame beta chains. CDR3 protein sequences are deduplicated, and each keeps its most common genes and DNA. The V and J calls were determined by TCRdb, not by the authors. This sample gives about 94,000 distinct CDR3 sequences in total; around 94% of them show up just once. The ten largest make up 0.3% to 0.35% of the sample.

The record originates from a study of CD8 T cells in Susac syndrome (dated by TCRdb to about 2019). For the wider study: Of the Susac syndrome patients who were sequenced, eight or nine were in clinical remission while about six had clinically active disease. Whether CD8+ T cell activation and differentiation in Susac syndrome was antigen driven was tested using repertoire sequencing. At blood withdrawal, Susac syndrome patients were therapy-naive, treated with corticosteroids (with IVIg additionally given to some), or treated with IVIg alone. Summary of the overall study and its limitations: The number of individuals in the TCR sequencing and HLA analysis was recognized as being relatively small. In the CD4+ T cell repertoire of Susac syndrome patients, clonal expansion was not detected.

CDR1 and CDR2 were assigned from the germline V gene (reference sequence) as LGHDT and YNNKEL. V loses 3 bases of germline sequence and J loses 2 bases, and the interval between the two ends is 11 bases. The cysteine opens and the phenylalanine closes a CDR3 of 15 amino acids. Only the CDR3 DNA stays, 45 bases, in frame from base 1. High-throughput TCR beta sequencing profiled peripheral blood CD8+ and CD4+ T cells from healthy donors, Susac syndrome patients and multiple sclerosis patients. The Susac syndrome patients fulfilled recently defined diagnostic criteria for either definite or probable disease. Bulk CD8+ and CD4+ T cells were purified by magnetic negative isolation, while CD8+ TEMRA cells were enriched using FACS. Blood was drawn into EDTA tubes, processed within 24 hours, and PBMCs were isolated by density gradient centrifugation. PBMCs intended for TCR sequencing were cryopreserved in liquid nitrogen and thawed later in a water bath at 37 degrees C. The sorted or isolated CD4+, CD8+ and CD8+ TEMRA cells reached a purity of at least 90%.

The clonotype was recovered from a human donor with Susac syndrome. The rearranged segments are TRBV3-1 and TRBJ1-3, with a weak D call of TRBD1 (6 bases match). Sequenced material: CD4+ T cells from PBMCs. In nucleotide form, the sequence is TGTGCCAGCAGCCAGGGGGCCGCCCCTGGAAACACCATATATTTT. Translation gives CASSQGAAPGNTIYF.